This T cell receptor (beta chain) was captured in a study of T cell repertoires in aging, cancer and after chemotherapy. Study-level background: About 8.8 million TCR reads made up the full dataset.

General observations from the study: In each cancer cohort, median generation probability increased across chemotherapy, suggesting thymic output rebounded.

Rearranged V-D-J TRB sequences were amplified with a mixed TRB-A/B primer pool. TCRdb called the multiplex PCR reads again in MiXCR, with one record for every CDR3 protein. The table lists just under 10,000 distinct CDR3 sequences, 30% to 40% of them singletons. There are a few counts of this clonotype. Antigen specificity is unknown. The template was genomic DNA from peripheral blood, not RNA. Germline V gene sequence: CDR1 SGHNT, CDR2 YENEEA. The CDR3 has 17 residues. The V end lost 1 base, the J end lost 2 bases, and 16 bases lay between the germline ends. This receptor was identified in a human donor in good health. J is TRBJ2-3 and V is TRBV11-3; possibly TRBD1 for D (6 bases). The sequenced material came from blood. The CDR3 sequence is CASSLVGQRLPTDTQYF. The CDR3 nucleotides read TGTGCCAGCAGCTTAGTAGGACAGAGATTACCCACAGATACGCAGTATTTT.